This TCR beta chain was identified during a study of blood T cell repertoires in COVID-19. CDR1 is SGHRS and CDR2 is YFSETQ in the germline V gene. J lost 9 bases, V lost 1 base, and 14 bases had no gene match. The CDR3 totals 16 residues. Authors' methods: The assay estimated nucleated cells by amplifying reference gene primers. Here immunoSEQ multiplex PCR was the method, and the copy in TCRdb shows in-frame clones only, minus some. The V and J calls and clone size were taken over from that table, and D and trimming were inferred from the DNA. This sample has roughly 170,000 clones; roughly 80% occur once, and the top ten carry roughly 5.7%.

The chain recombines TRBV5-1 with TRBJ1-1, with 8 bases lining up with TRBD1. Sequences were obtained from PBMCs or T cells enriched from blood (not recorded which). This TCR was sampled from a woman aged 40 to 50 with acute COVID-19. CDR3 sequence: CASSLSRQGLTRKAFF. CDR3 coding DNA: TGCGCCAGCAGCTTGAGCCGACAGGGGCTGACTCGGAAAGCTTTCTTT.